Following are 9 T cell receptor beta chains from one sample sequenced in a study of cytomegalovirus exposure and HLA in healthy donors. PCR used 60 Vbeta primers and 13 Jbeta primers. Only in-frame clones appear in the TCRdb table, and some are missing; sequencing was by immunoSEQ multiplex PCR. Its listing shows 35,000 to 45,000 clones. Sequencing was performed on PBMCs. These receptors all stem from a man aged 35 to 55 in good health and CMV-seropositive.

Concerning this clone: The CDR3 does not close with the conserved phenylalanine or tryptophan, likely indicating a read error. The V call is TRBV7-2, the J call TRBJ2-7; TRBD2 might be the D (5 bases). The germline gives CDR1 SGHTA, CDR2 FQGNSA. The ends were cut back, 5 bases at V and 0 bases at J, with 5 bases in the middle. CDR3 length: 12 residues. The CDR3 coding sequence is TGTGCCAGCAGCGGGAGCTCCTACGAGCAGTACTCC. This sequence encodes CASSGSSYEQYS.

The rearrangement links TRBV28 to TRBJ1-1; TRBD1 is a possible D gene (5 bases). The germline V gene has CDR1 MDHEN and CDR2 SYDVKM. CDR3 length: 14 amino acids. Deletions cut 2 bases from V and 10 bases from J, with 17 bases between. CDR3: CASSLIQQVVLAFF. For the CDR3, the DNA is TGTGCCAGCAGTTTAATACAACAGGTAGTTCTAGCTTTCTTT.

The J gene is TRBJ2-6, the V gene TRBV30; D is uncertain. The germline V and J ends were trimmed by 3 bases and 4 bases, with 13 bases remaining between them. The length of the CDR3 is 15 residues. Germline CDR1 is GTSNPN and CDR2 is SVGIG (reference sequence). DNA of the CDR3: TGTGCCTGGAGCACCTCACCCGGGGGGGCCAACGTCCTGACTTTC. Translating gives CAWSTSPGGANVLTF.

The V and J genes are TRBV7-3 and TRBJ2-1, with a tentative D call TRBD2 (5 bases). The CDR3 consists of 13 residues. Trimming cost V 2 bases and J 8 bases, with 10 bases left between them. From germline, CDR1 is SGHTA and CDR2 FQGTGA. The CDR3 sequence is CASSLPGVHEQFF. The CDR3, as DNA: TGTGCCAGCAGCTTACCCGGGGTCCATGAGCAGTTCTTC.

The chain combines TRBV6-1 with TRBJ2-3; D is unclear. The V gene lost 3 bases and the J gene lost 0 bases, with 7 bases spanning the gap. The germline gives CDR1 MNHNS, CDR2 SASEGT. This CDR3 region has 14 residues. The CDR3 spells CASSERSSTDTQYF. The DNA of the CDR3 is TGTGCCAGCAGTGAGCGGTCTAGCACAGATACGCAGTATTTT.

The chain couples TRBV13 to TRBJ2-5; D unclear. Germline CDR1 and CDR2: PRHDT and FYEKMQ (reference sequence). V gave up 5 bases and J gave up 2 bases, with 3 bases separating them. The CDR3 sequence is 11 residues long. CDR3 residues: CASSTQETQYF. CDR3 DNA: TGTGCCAGCAGCACTCAAGAGACCCAGTACTTC.

The chain uses TRBV15 and TRBJ2-7, with D perhaps matching TRBD1 (6 bases). Germline CDR1 reads LNHNV; CDR2 reads YYDKDF (reference sequence). This CDR3 has 15 amino acids. Trimming removed 5 bases from V and 1 base from J, with 15 bases in between. The CDR3 bases are TGTGCCACCAGCGCTACTAGGGGGTCTTCCTACGAGCAGTACTTC. Translated, it gives CATSATRGSSYEQYF. The entire variable domain, with the rest obtained from reference TRBV15 and TRBJ2-7, is as follows: DAMVIQNPRYQVTQFGKPVTLSCSQTLNHNVMYWYQQKSSQAPKLLFHYYDKDFNNEADTPDNFQSRRPNTSFCFLDIRSPGLGDTAMYLCATSATRGSSYEQYFGPGTRLTVT.

V gene TRBV6-5 combines with J gene TRBJ2-7, with D possibly being TRBD2 (5 bases). V lost 0 bases and J lost 7, with 13 bases in between. The CDR3 is 14 amino acids. Germline loops: CDR1 MNHEY, CDR2 SVGAGI. The CDR3 DNA sequence: TGTGCCAGCAGTTACTCGGCGGCAGACTATGAGCAGTACTTC. Protein: CASSYSAADYEQYF.

This chain connects TRBV7-7 to TRBJ2-5; D is possibly TRBD2 (6 bases). The CDR3 runs to 13 residues. CDR1 SSHAT and CDR2 FNYEAQ come from the germline V gene (reference sequence). The CDR3 protein is CASLALRGETQYF. Here the CDR3 DNA reads TGTGCTAGCCTAGCGCTAAGGGGAGAGACCCAGTACTTC.